This note documents a single T cell receptor (beta chain) sequence. The assay was immunoSEQ multiplex PCR, and TCRdb's table has in-frame clones only and misses some. Seen here are 250,000 to 400,000 clones, around 90% observed once, and the top ten hold approximately 0.96%. These data come from a study of cytomegalovirus exposure and HLA in healthy donors. The TCR comes from a man aged 25-45 years in good health and CMV-seronegative. Sample: PBMCs.

CDR3 residues: CASSRGQAYTDTQYF. Here the CDR3 DNA reads TGTGCCAGTAGTCGGGGACAGGCCTACACAGATACGCAGTATTTT. The chain uses TRBV19 and TRBJ2-3; 8 nucleotides agree with TRBD1. The junction had 6 bases not matched to a gene; V was cut back by 5 bases and J by 2 bases. The CDR3 is 15 residues long. Germline V CDR1 and CDR2: LNHDA, SQIVND (reference sequence).